One sample yielded the 18 T cell receptor beta chains listed below, sequenced in a study of cytomegalovirus exposure and HLA in healthy donors. Primers for the PCR totalled 60 Vbeta and 13 Jbeta. TCRdb keeps only in-frame clones here, not all; method: immunoSEQ multiplex PCR. The sample has roughly 190,000 clones, about four fifths seen once. Source material: PBMCs. The receptor set was obtained from a girl aged 5-17 years in good health and CMV-seropositive.

The CDR3 sequence: CAWGQGTSGNTIYF. The CDR3 DNA reads as TGTGCCTGGGGACAGGGGACCTCTGGAAACACCATATATTTT. V usage is TRBV30 and J usage is TRBJ1-3, with TRBD1 identical over 9 bases. Germline loops: CDR1 GTSNPN, CDR2 SVGIG (reference sequence). This CDR3 has 14 amino acids. V was clipped by 5 bases and J by 0 bases; unmatched bases: 2.

This clone was found once. CDR3 sequence reads: CASSTRTGDNSPLHF. The DNA for the CDR3 is TGTGCCAGCAGTACTCGAACAGGGGATAATTCACCCCTCCACTTT. This chain connects TRBV6-1 to TRBJ1-6; TRBD1 agrees at 7 bases. Per germline, CDR1 MNHNS and CDR2 SASEGT. The V and J ends lost 5 bases and 5 bases, in that order; junction bases with no gene match: 6. The CDR3 is 15 amino acids.

The chain employs TRBV7-2 and TRBJ1-3, with D possibly TRBD1 on 5 matching bases. CDR3 length: 18 amino acids. CDR1 is SGHTA, CDR2 FQGNSA, per germline. The V and J ends lost 0 bases and 0 bases respectively, with 15 bases between them. This CDR3 is CASSLAVWGTLSGNTIYF. CDR3 bases: TGTGCCAGCAGCTTAGCAGTTTGGGGGACTCTCTCTGGAAACACCATATATTTT.

The chain uses TRBV19 and TRBJ2-5; tentative D call: TRBD1 (5 bases). V lost 3 bases to trimming and J lost 3 bases, with 14 bases between them. The CDR3 has 15 amino acids. Germline V gene lookup returns CDR1 LNHDA and CDR2 SQIVND (reference sequence). The DNA of the CDR3 is TGTGCCAGTAGTATTCGACAGCATTACGAAGAGACCCAGTACTTC. Translated: CASSIRQHYEETQYF.

V and J are TRBV2 and TRBJ2-7; D might be TRBD1 (5 bases). The CDR3 covers 12 residues. The V end lost 9 bases, the J end lost 3 bases, and 12 bases lay between the germline ends. Germline lookup yields CDR1 SNHLY and CDR2 FYNNEI. CDR3 DNA sequence: TGTGCCAGTGAGAAACAGGTCTACGAGCAGTACTTC. Its translation is CASEKQVYEQYF.

This rearrangement joins TRBV5-6 to TRBJ1-2, with TRBD1 as a possible D gene (6 bases). The germline CDR1 and CDR2 sequences are SGHDT and YYEEEE. V was trimmed by 0 bases and J by 3 bases, leaving 12 bases between them. The CDR3 spans 15 residues. CDR3 loop: CASSLGVGGDYGYTF. In nucleotides, the CDR3 is TGTGCCAGCAGCTTGGGGGTAGGGGGAGACTATGGCTACACCTTC.

This clone was observed a single time. The V and J genes are TRBV2 and TRBJ1-4, with 9 bases identical to TRBD1. The CDR3 has 14 residues. CDR1 and CDR2 from the germline V gene are SNHLY and FYNNEI. The junction had 5 bases not matched to a gene; V was cut back by 5 bases and J by 7 bases. CDR3 coding DNA: TGTGCCAGCAGTTTACAGGGGGCCGGTGAAAAACTGTTTTTT. It yields the protein CASSLQGAGEKLFF.

The chain employs TRBV29-1 and TRBJ2-7; the D gene is possibly TRBD2 (5 bases). Trimming stripped 5 bases from V and 0 bases from J, with 14 bases between. The CDR3 consists of 14 residues. Germline CDR1 reads SQVTM; CDR2 reads ANQGSEA. The CDR3 DNA follows: TGCAGCGTTCGAGGAGGTTACAACTCCTACGAGCAGTACTTC. Amino acid sequence: CSVRGGYNSYEQYF.

The gene calls are TRBV7-2 and TRBJ1-6; D unclear. The V gene lost 2 bases and the J gene lost 0 bases, with 8 bases spanning the gap. The CDR3 runs to 16 residues. Germline V gene lookup returns CDR1 SGHTA and CDR2 FQGNSA. CDR3 protein: CASSLFESSYNSPLHF. The CDR3 region has the DNA TGTGCCAGCAGCTTATTCGAGAGCTCCTATAATTCACCCCTCCACTTT. Full variable domain (outside the CDR3, taken from reference TRBV7-2 and TRBJ1-6): GAGVSQSPSNKVTEKGKDVELRCDPISGHTALYWYRQSLGQGLEFLIYFQGNSAPDKSGLPSDRFSAERTGGSVSTLTIQRTQQEDSAVYLCASSLFESSYNSPLHFGNGTRLTVT.

V gene TRBV7-9 combines with J gene TRBJ1-6; 9 bases fit TRBD1. Losses at the gene ends were 7 bases for V and 5 bases for J; bases not matched to a gene: 6. Germline V lookup: CDR1 SEHNR, CDR2 FQNEAQ (reference sequence). This CDR3 has 15 residues. The CDR3 loop reads CASNIGDRDNSPLHF. CDR3 bases: TGTGCCAGCAACATAGGGGACAGGGATAATTCACCCCTCCACTTT.

The chain employs TRBV6-1 and TRBJ1-5; possibly TRBD1 for D (6 bases). Germline CDR1 reads MNHNS; CDR2 reads SASEGT. V was shortened by 2 bases and J by 0 bases, with 11 bases between the two germline ends. The length of the CDR3 is 16 residues. The CDR3 DNA follows: TGTGCCAGCAGTGAATCAGGGGAGTATAGCAATCAGCCCCAGCATTTT. It translates to CASSESGEYSNQPQHF.

This chain links TRBV2 with TRBJ2-7; no clear D. The V end lost 8 bases, the J end lost 0 bases, and 8 bases lay between the germline ends. This CDR3 comprises 12 residues. Germline-derived CDR1 and CDR2 are SNHLY and FYNNEI. CDR3 sequence: CASHPDSYEQYF. CDR3 sequence (DNA): TGTGCCAGCCACCCAGACTCCTACGAGCAGTACTTC. Complete variable domain (other parts from reference TRBV2 and TRBJ2-7): EPEVTQTPSHQVTQMGQEVILRCVPISNHLYFYWYRQILGQKVEFLVSFYNNEISEKSEIFDDQFSVERPDGSNFTLKIRSTKLEDSAMYFCASHPDSYEQYFGPGTRLTVT.

The rearrangement links TRBV10-3 to TRBJ2-5, with D maybe TRBD2 (6 bases). The CDR3 runs 12 residues. Germline lookup yields CDR1 ENHRY and CDR2 SYGVKD. Trimming took off 3 bases at V and 5 bases at J, with 7 bases between the two ends. The CDR3 DNA follows: TGTGCCATCAGTGAAGGAGGGGAGACCCAGTACTTC. This gives the protein CAISEGGETQYF.

This clone was seen a few times. The chain carries TRBV4-3 and TRBJ1-6; 9 positions agree with TRBD1. Per the germline V gene, CDR1 is LGHNA and CDR2 is YSLEER. With V trimmed by 4 bases and J by 8 bases, 6 bases remained unmatched. The CDR3 totals 15 residues. CDR3 coding DNA: TGCGCCAGCAGCCTCGACGGACAGGGGTATTCACCCCTCCACTTT. This sequence encodes CASSLDGQGYSPLHF.

The chain uses TRBV5-1 and TRBJ2-7; D is undetermined. The CDR3 has 14 residues. Trimming removed 0 bases from V and 1 base from J, with 8 bases in between. Per germline, CDR1 SGHRS and CDR2 YFSETQ. DNA of the CDR3: TGCGCCAGCAGCTTGGAAGGCAGGTCCTACGAGCAGTACTTC. Its protein is CASSLEGRSYEQYF.

V and J are TRBV7-9 and TRBJ2-1; D is perhaps TRBD2 (6 bases). The germline V gene encodes CDR1 SEHNR and CDR2 FQNEAQ (reference sequence). V lost 0 bases and J lost 7, with 13 bases in between. The CDR3 spans 15 residues. The CDR3 is CASSLAFFRGNEQFF. CDR3 coding DNA: TGTGCCAGCAGCTTAGCTTTTTTCCGGGGGAATGAGCAGTTCTTC.

The chain is built from TRBV9 and TRBJ1-2, with D perhaps TRBD1 (5 bases). Germline values: CDR1 SGDLS, CDR2 YYNGEE. CDR3 length equals 14 residues. V lost 2 bases and J 5 bases, leaving 13 bases between the germline ends. For the CDR3, the DNA is TGTGCCAGCAGCGTGTCTCTAGACAGTTATGGCTACACCTTC. It translates to CASSVSLDSYGYTF.

The gene calls are TRBV5-6 and TRBJ1-5, with D possibly being TRBD1 (5 bases). Germline assignment: CDR1 SGHDT and CDR2 YYEEEE. Between the trimmed V and J ends, which lost 1 base and 6 bases, there was a span of 8 bases. The CDR3 consists of 13 residues. CDR3 sequence reads: CASSLWGVQPQHF. The CDR3 region has the DNA TGTGCCAGCAGCTTGTGGGGGGTTCAGCCCCAGCATTTT.